This entry concerns a single T cell receptor (beta chain). Its antigen remains unidentified. The PCR ran on 60 Vbeta and 13 Jbeta primers. Clones were read by immunoSEQ multiplex PCR, and TCRdb kept only the in-frame ones, dropping some. The data show 130,000 or so clones, and the top ten clones hold about 2.2%. The CDR3 totals 15 residues. V gave up 4 bases and J gave up 2 bases; unmatched junction bases: 5. The germline CDR1 and CDR2 sequences are MGHDK and SYGVNS. This entry comes from a study of cytomegalovirus exposure and HLA in healthy donors. General study results and limits: Cytomegalovirus-associated TCR beta chains were listed, numbering over 150.

The genes are TRBV25-1 and TRBJ2-5, with 9 nucleotides matching TRBD1. The TCR originated in a woman aged 18 to 35 in good health and CMV-seronegative. Sequenced sample: PBMCs. The CDR3 is CASSATGGFQETQYF. The CDR3 DNA is TGTGCCAGCAGTGCCACAGGGGGCTTTCAAGAGACCCAGTACTTC.